This T cell receptor (beta chain) was identified during a study of tumor and adjacent non-tumor tissue in lung cancer. About the study: The cohort had about twelve adenocarcinoma, a couple of squamous cell and 1 small cell patients. Samples averaged around 4 million productive TCRbeta reads each.

This clonotype appeared once. Antigen specificity is unknown. Relative to the germline gene, one junction end is altered; a read error may explain this. This sample's RNA came from whole unsorted tissue. Germline-derived CDR1 and CDR2 are MDHEN and SYDVKM. The CDR3 spans 12 residues. The study, taken as a whole, reports: Top 100 clones took a larger repertoire share in normal lung.

The library came from three nested PCR rounds adapted from ARM-PCR protocols. Each CDR3 protein gets one entry after TCRdb re-called the multiplex PCR reads with MiXCR. The sample has tens of thousands of distinct CDR3 sequences, around 74% seen once. This receptor was taken from a woman in her forties or fifties with non-small cell lung cancer. The V gene is TRBV28, the J gene TRBJ2-5; D gene unclear. Source material: lung tumor tissue. CDR3 DNA: TGTGTCAGCAGTGGGATACAAAAGACCCAGTACTTC. Translation: CVSSGIQKTQYF.